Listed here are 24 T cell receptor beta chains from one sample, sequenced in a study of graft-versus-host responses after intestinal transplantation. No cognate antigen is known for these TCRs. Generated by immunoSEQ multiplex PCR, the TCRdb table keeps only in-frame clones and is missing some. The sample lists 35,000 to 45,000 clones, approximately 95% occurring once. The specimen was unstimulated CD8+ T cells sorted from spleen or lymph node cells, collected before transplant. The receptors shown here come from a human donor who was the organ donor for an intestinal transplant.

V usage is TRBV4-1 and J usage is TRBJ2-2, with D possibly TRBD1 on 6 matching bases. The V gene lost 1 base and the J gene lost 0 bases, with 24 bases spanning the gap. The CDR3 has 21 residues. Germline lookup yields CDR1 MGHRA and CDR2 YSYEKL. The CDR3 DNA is TGCGCCAGCAGCCAAGTCGGAAGGGGGAGAACGGTTAATACGAACACCGGGGAGCTGTTTTTT. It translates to CASSQVGRGRTVNTNTGELFF.

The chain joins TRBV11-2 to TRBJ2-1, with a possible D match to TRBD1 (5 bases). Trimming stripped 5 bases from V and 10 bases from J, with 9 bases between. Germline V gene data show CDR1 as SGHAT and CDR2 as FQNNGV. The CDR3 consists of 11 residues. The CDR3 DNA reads TGTGCCAGCAGCCCAAGGGGAGAGCAGTTCTTC. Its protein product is CASSPRGEQFF.

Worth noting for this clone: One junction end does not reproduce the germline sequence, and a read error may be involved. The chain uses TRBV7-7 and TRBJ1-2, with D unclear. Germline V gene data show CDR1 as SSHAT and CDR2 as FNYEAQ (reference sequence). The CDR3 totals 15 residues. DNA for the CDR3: TGTGCTAGCAGCTTAGCGAGGAGGGTCCCAGTTGGCTACACCTTC. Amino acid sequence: CASSLARRVPVGYTF.

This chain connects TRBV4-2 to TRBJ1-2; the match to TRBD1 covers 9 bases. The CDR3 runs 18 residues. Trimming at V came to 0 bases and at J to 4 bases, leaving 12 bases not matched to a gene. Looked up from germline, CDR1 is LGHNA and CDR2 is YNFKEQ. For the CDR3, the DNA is TGTGCCAGCAGCCAAGAAAGGGGGACAGGGAACTTTCGCTATGGCTACACCTTC. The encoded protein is CASSQERGTGNFRYGYTF.

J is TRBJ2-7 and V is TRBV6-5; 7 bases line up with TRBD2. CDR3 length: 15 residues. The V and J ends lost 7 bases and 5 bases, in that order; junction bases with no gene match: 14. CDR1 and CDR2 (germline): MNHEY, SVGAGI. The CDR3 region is CASKPGGSSMDEQYF. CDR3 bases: TGTGCCAGCAAGCCCGGGGGGTCTTCTATGGACGAGCAGTACTTC.

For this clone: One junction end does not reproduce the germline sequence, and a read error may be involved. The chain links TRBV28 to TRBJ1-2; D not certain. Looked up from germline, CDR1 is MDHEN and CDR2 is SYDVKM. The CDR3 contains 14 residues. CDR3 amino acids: CANSPRTEWYGYTF. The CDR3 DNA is TGTGCCAACAGTCCACGGACGGAGTGGTATGGCTACACCTTC.

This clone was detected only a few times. The CDR3 nucleotides are TGTGCCAGCAGCGGAGGGACTAATTGGGGCGATGAGCAGTTCTTC. This encodes CASSGGTNWGDEQFF. The chain carries TRBV7-9 and TRBJ2-1; TRBD2 matches at 7 bases. The CDR3 has 15 residues. The germline V gene encodes CDR1 SEHNR and CDR2 FQNEAQ (reference sequence). With 5 bases clipped from V and 8 bases from J, the junction kept 12 bases outside the gene matches.

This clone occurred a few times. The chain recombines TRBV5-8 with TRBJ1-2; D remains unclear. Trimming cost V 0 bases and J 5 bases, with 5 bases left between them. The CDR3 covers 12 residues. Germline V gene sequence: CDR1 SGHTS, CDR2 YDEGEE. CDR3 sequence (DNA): TGTGCCAGCAGCTTGGGCGGGTATGGCTACACCTTC. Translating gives CASSLGGYGYTF. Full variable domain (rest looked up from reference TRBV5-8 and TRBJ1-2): EAGVTQSPTHLIKTRGQQATLRCSPISGHTSVYWYQQALGLGLQFLLWYDEGEERNRGNFPPRFSGRQFPNYSSELNVNALELEDSALYLCASSLGGYGYTFGSGTRLTVV.

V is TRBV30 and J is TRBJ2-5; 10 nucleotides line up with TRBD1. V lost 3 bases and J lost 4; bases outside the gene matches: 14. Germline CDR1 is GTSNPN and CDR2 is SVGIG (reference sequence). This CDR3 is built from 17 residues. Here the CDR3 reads CAWSGGTGVRGGETQYF. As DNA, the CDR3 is TGTGCCTGGAGCGGGGGGACAGGGGTTCGAGGGGGAGAGACCCAGTACTTC.

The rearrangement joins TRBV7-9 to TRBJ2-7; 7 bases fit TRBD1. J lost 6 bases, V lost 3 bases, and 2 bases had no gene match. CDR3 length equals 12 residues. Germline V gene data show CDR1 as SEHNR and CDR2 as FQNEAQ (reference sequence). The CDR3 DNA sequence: TGTGCCAGCAGCTTTGGGGACAGCGAGCAGTACTTC. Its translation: CASSFGDSEQYF.

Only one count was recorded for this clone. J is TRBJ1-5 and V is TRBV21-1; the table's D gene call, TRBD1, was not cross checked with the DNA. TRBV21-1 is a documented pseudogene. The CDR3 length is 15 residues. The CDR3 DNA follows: TGTGCCAGCAGCAAAGGGACAGATAGCAATCAGCCCCAGCATTTT. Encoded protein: CASSKGTDSNQPQHF.

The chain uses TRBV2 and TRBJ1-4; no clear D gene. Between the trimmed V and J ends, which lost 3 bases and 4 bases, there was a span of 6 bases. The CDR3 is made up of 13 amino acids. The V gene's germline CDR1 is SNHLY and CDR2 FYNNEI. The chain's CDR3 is CASSDNGNEKLFF. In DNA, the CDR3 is TGTGCCAGCAGTGACAACGGTAATGAAAAACTGTTTTTT.

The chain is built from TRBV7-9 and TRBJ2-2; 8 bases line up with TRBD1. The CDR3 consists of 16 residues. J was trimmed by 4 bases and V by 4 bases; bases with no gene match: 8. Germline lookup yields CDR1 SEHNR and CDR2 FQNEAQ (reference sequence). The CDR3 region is CASSSRDRSTTGELFF. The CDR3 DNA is TGTGCCAGCAGCTCCCGGGACAGGAGTACCACCGGGGAGCTGTTTTTT.

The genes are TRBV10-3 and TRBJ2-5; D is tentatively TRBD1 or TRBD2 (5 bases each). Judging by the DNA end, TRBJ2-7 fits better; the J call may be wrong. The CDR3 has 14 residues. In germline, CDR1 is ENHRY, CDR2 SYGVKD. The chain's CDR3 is CAISETREPYEQYF. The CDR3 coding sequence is TGTGCCATCAGTGAGACCAGGGAGCCCTACGAGCAGTACTTC.

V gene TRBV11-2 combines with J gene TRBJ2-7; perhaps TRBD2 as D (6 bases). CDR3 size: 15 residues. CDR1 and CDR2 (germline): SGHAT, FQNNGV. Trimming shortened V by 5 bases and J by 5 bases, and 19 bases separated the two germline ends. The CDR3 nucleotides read TGTGCCAGCAGCATTTTTTTAGCGGCGAGGGACGAGCAGTACTTC. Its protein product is CASSIFLAARDEQYF.

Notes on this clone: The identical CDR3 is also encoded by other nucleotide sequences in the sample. The CDR3 reads CASSLRGGVWNTGELFF. Written as DNA, the CDR3 is TGTGCCAGCAGTTTACGAGGGGGGGTTTGGAACACCGGGGAGCTGTTTTTT. The chain uses TRBV27 and TRBJ2-2; weak D call: TRBD2 (7 bases). Trimming cost V 2 bases and J 1 base, with 14 bases left between them. The CDR3 is made up of 17 amino acids. Germline values: CDR1 MNHEY, CDR2 SMNVEV (reference sequence).

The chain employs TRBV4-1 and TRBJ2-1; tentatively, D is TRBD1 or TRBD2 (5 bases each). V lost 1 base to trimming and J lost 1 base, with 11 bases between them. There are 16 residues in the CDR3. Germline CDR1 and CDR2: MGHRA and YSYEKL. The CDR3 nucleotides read TGCGCCAGCAGCCAAGTCCCCGGGGCATCCTACAATGAGCAGTTCTTC. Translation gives CASSQVPGASYNEQFF.

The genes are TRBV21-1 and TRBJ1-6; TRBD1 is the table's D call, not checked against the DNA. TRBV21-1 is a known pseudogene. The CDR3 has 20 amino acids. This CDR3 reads CASSKCDRGRVASYNSPLHF. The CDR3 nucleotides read TGTGCCAGCAGCAAATGTGACAGGGGGCGCGTTGCCTCCTATAATTCACCCCTCCACTTT.

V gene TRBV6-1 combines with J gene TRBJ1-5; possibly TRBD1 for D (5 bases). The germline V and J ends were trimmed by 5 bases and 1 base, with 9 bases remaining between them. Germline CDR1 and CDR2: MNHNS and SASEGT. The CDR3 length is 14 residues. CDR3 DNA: TGTGCCAGCAGTTGGGGCAACAGCAATCAGCCCCAGCATTTT. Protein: CASSWGNSNQPQHF.

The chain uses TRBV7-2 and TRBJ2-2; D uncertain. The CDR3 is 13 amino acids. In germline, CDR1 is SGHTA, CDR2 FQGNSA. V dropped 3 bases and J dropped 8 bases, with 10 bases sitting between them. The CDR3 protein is CASSFTGRGELFF. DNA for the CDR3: TGTGCCAGCAGCTTTACTGGAAGAGGGGAGCTGTTTTTT. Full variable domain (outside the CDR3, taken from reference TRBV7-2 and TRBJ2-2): GAGVSQSPSNKVTEKGKDVELRCDPISGHTALYWYRQSLGQGLEFLIYFQGNSAPDKSGLPSDRFSAERTGGSVSTLTIQRTQQEDSAVYLCASSFTGRGELFFGEGSRLTVL.

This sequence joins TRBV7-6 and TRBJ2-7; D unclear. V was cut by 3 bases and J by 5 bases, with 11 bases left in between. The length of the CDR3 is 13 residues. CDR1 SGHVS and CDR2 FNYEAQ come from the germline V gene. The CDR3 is CASSFEVADEQYF. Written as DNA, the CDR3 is TGTGCCAGCAGCTTCGAGGTCGCGGACGAGCAGTACTTC.

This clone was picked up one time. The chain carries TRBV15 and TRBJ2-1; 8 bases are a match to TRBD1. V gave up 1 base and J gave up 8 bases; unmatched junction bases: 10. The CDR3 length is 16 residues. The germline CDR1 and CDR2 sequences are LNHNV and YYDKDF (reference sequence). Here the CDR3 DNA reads TGTGCCACCAGCAGAGGCGCAGGGGGCAGGAGACATGAGCAGTTCTTC. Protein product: CATSRGAGGRRHEQFF.

CDR3 amino acids: CASRGTSGVSSSYNEQFF. The CDR3 region has the DNA TGCGCCAGCAGGGGTACTAGCGGGGTATCCTCTTCCTACAATGAGCAGTTCTTC. The chain couples TRBV10-2 to TRBJ2-1, with 10 bases that match TRBD2. The CDR3 is made up of 18 amino acids. Germline V gene sequence: CDR1 WSHSY, CDR2 SAAADI. Trimming at V came to 6 bases and at J to 1 base, leaving 12 bases not matched to a gene.

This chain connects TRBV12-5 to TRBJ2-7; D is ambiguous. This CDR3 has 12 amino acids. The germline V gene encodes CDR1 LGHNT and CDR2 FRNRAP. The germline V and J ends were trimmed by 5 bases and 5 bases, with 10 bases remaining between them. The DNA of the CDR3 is TGTGCTAGTGGTCCCGCGTTGCACGAGCAGTACTTC. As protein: CASGPALHEQYF.